The rows below give T cell receptor beta chains drawn from one sample of a study of identical twins. MiXCR, run by TCRdb on the 5' RACE reads, gives a single entry per CDR3 protein. The sample records roughly 220,000 distinct CDR3 sequences, 6.5% being singletons. These data also featured in a second study, about T cells expressing NK-cell markers.

The sample consisted of CD8+ T cells sorted from blood. The receptors here all came from a woman between 18 and 30 years old in good health. The CDR3 runs from the conserved cysteine through the conserved F or W.

cdr3_aa j_call v_call
CASSSLGQGYEQYF TRBJ2-7 TRBV27
CASSPPRYRDGDYEQYF TRBJ2-7 TRBV6-1
CASSVEDRLNTGELFF TRBJ2-2 TRBV7-9
CASARAPGQGYREQYF TRBJ2-7 TRBV6-2/TRBV6-3
CASSLVTVYEQYF TRBJ2-7 TRBV7-9
CASFLLGGQFF TRBJ2-1 TRBV10-2
CAISEPRGGQGTDTQYF TRBJ2-3 TRBV10-3
CASSLAGPLSYNEQFF TRBJ2-1 TRBV5-1
CATQGQGQRNEQFF TRBJ2-1 TRBV10-3
CASSRQMGCGYGYTF TRBJ1-2 TRBV18
CASSLEGILTQYF TRBJ2-3 TRBV11-3
CASSYTGPLDGRIWDEQFF TRBJ2-1 TRBV6-2/TRBV6-3
CASSLRQGSNQPQHF TRBJ1-5 TRBV7-8
CASSSHLTQTQYF TRBJ2-3 TRBV12-3/TRBV12-4
CSARGQSYQETQYF TRBJ2-5 TRBV20-1
CASSLSGRGQPQHF TRBJ1-5 TRBV12-3/TRBV12-4
CASSLKLLSTGELFF TRBJ2-2 TRBV7-2
CAWSVGVSGSGEQFF TRBJ2-1 TRBV30
CASSATLGAGEVDEQYF TRBJ2-7 TRBV12-3/TRBV12-4
CASRRAGLYEQYF TRBJ2-7 TRBV27
CASSREGYEQYF TRBJ2-7 TRBV7-8
CSAQPQLAVYNEQFF TRBJ2-1 TRBV20-1
CASSPMDGGLDTQYF TRBJ2-3 TRBV18
CASSWGDNTGELFF TRBJ2-2 TRBV27
CASRRDRGRNEKLFF TRBJ1-4 TRBV7-9
CASSYGIQGSDQETQYF TRBJ2-5 TRBV12-3/TRBV12-4
CASSQESRDRSPGKQETQYF TRBJ2-5 TRBV4-3
CASSPMEGLAAYVSSTDTQYF TRBJ2-3 TRBV7-6
CAKPGTSGAYEQYF TRBJ2-7 TRBV27
CASSHANLFQETQYF TRBJ2-5 TRBV7-9
CASSLTLPLTKNIQYF TRBJ2-4 TRBV12-3/TRBV12-4
CASSYSAREGLYEQFF TRBJ2-1 TRBV6-5
CASSSIAGITDTQYF TRBJ2-3 TRBV11-2
CASSPRLNSYNEQFF TRBJ2-1 TRBV14
CASSSASSPSSYNEQFF TRBJ2-1 TRBV11-2
CASSLVRTSGDNEQFF TRBJ2-1 TRBV7-7
CSARDLGLGTEAFF TRBJ1-1 TRBV20-1
CASSFDAGGLVDTGELFF TRBJ2-2 TRBV7-8
CASSLWTTGELFF TRBJ2-2 TRBV5-4
CSVSYPGLGGLYEQYF TRBJ2-7 TRBV20-1
CASSQVGISDTGELFF TRBJ2-2 TRBV3-1
CASSYTGDNYEQYF TRBJ2-7 TRBV5-4
CASSSISGQGAYEQYF TRBJ2-7 TRBV7-9
CASSFASGGRNEQFF TRBJ2-1 TRBV27
CASRSSGGQETQYF TRBJ2-5 TRBV7-2
CASMKDRGFNSYEQYF TRBJ2-7 TRBV6-1
CASSPTGVPYEQYF TRBJ2-7 TRBV12-3/TRBV12-4
CASSLWGSAGNEQFF TRBJ2-1 TRBV11-2
CASSLKGGLASEQYF TRBJ2-7 TRBV7-6